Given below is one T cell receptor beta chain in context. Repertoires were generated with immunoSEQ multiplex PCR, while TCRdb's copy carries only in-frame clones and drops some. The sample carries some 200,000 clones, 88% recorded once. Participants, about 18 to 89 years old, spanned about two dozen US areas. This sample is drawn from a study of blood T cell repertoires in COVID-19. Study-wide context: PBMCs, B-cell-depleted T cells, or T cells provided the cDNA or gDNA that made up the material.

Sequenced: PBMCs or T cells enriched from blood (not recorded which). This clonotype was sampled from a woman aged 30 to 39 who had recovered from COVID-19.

The CDR3 DNA reads as TGTGCCAGCAGCCAAGATCGAACAGGGGGGATCTATGGCTACACCTTC. As protein: CASSQDRTGGIYGYTF. The chain couples TRBV3-1 (or the pseudogene TRBV3-2) to TRBJ1-2; TRBD1 aligns across 8 bases. This CDR3 has 16 amino acids. Germline CDR1 is LGHDT and CDR2 is YNNKEL (reference sequence). J lost 4 bases, V lost 0 bases, and 7 bases had no gene match.